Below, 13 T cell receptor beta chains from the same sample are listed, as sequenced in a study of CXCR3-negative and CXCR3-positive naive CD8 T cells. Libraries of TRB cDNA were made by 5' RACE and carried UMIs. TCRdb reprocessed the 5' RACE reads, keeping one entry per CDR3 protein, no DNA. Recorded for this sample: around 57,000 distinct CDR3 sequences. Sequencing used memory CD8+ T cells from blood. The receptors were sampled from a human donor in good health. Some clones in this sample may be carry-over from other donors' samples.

CDR3 sequence: CASSRDWGQETQYF. The chain carries TRBV7-6 and TRBJ2-5; TCRdb indicates TRBD1, and absent DNA this call remains unverified. Germline V gives CDR1 SGHVS, CDR2 FNYEAQ. The CDR3 has 14 amino acids. The full variable domain, with the rest looked up from reference TRBV7-6 and TRBJ2-5, is GAGVSQSPRYKVTKRGQDVALRCDPISGHVSLYWYRQALGQGPEFLTYFNYEAQQDKSGLPNDRFSAERPEGSISTLTIQRTEQRDSAMYRCASSRDWGQETQYFGPGTRLLVL.

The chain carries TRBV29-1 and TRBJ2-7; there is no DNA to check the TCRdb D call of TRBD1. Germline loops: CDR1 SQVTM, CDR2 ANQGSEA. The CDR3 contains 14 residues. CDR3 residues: CSVLAGTGRVEQYF.

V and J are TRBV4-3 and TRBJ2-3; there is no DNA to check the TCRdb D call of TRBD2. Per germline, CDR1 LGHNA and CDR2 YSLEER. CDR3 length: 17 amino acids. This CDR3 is CASSQVLAGGPTDTQYF.

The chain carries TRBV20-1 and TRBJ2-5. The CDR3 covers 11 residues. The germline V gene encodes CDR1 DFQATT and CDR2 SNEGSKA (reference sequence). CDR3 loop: CSARGGETQYF.

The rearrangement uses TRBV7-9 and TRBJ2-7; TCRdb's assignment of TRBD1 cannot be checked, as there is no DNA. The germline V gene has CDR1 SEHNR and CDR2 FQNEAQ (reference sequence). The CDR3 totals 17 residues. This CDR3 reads CASSLPHGQGDVYEQYF.

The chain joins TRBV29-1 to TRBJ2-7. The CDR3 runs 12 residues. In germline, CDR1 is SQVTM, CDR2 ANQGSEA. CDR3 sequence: CSVVGSPYEQYF.

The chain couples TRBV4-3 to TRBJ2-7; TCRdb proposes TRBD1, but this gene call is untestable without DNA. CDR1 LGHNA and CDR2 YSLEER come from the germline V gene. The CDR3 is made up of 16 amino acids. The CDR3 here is CASSQDRTGGIYEQYF.

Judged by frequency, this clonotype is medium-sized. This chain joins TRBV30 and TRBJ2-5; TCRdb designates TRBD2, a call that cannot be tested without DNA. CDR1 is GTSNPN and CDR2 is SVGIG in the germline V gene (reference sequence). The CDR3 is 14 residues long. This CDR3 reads CAWIPWLDTETQYF.

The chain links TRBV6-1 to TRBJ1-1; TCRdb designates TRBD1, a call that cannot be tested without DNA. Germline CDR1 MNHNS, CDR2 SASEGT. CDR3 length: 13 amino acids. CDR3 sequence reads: CASSGGMNTEAFF.

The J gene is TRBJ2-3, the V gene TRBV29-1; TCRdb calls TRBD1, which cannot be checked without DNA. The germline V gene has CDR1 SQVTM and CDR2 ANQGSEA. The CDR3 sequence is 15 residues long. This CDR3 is CSVVGGGGATDTQYF.

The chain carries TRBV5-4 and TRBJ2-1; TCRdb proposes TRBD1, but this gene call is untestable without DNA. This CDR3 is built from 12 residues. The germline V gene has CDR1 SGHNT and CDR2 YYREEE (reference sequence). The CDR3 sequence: CASSLRVDEQFF.

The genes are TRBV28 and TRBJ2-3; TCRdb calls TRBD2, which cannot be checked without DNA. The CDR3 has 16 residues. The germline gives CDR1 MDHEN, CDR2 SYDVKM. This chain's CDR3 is CASRPTSGDGTDTQYF.

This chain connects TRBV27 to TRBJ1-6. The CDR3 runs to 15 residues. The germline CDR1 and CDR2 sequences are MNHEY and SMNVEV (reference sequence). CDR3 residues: CASSLLTQADSPLHF.